This T cell receptor beta chain derives from a study of Ad26.COV2.S vaccination and SARS-CoV-2 variants. Some clones are missing from TCRdb's copy, which holds only in-frame ones; the method was immunoSEQ multiplex PCR. The profile shows approximately 150,000 clones, about nine tenths of them singletons. Study-wide results and caveats: Vaccinees showed greater spike-specific TCR breadth than placebo recipients. TCR breadth and depth estimates may have understated total T cell responses.

Turning to this clone: Its target is unknown.

V lost 2 bases to trimming and J lost 3 bases, with 18 bases between them. The CDR3 sequence is 17 residues long. Looked up from germline, CDR1 is LGHNA and CDR2 is YSLEER. The V call is TRBV4-3, the J call TRBJ2-3; D might be TRBD2 (6 bases). This material consisted of peripheral blood, taken after recovery from COVID-19. The source is a human donor who had recovered from COVID-19. In nucleotides, the CDR3 is TGCGCCAGCAGCCAACAAGAGGAGGGCGAGGGGACAGATACGCAGTATTTT. Its protein is CASSQQEEGEGTDTQYF.